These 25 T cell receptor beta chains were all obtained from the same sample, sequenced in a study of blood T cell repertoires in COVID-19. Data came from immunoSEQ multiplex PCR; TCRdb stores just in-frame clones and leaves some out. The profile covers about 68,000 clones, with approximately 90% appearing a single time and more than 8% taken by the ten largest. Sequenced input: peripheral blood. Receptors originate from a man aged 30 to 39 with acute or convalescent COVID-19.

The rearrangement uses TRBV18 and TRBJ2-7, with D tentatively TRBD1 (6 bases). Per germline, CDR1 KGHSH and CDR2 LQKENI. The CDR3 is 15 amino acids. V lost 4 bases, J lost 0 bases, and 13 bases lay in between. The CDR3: CASSQGQGVSYEQYF. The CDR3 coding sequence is TGTGCCAGCTCACAGGGACAAGGGGTCTCCTACGAGCAGTACTTC.

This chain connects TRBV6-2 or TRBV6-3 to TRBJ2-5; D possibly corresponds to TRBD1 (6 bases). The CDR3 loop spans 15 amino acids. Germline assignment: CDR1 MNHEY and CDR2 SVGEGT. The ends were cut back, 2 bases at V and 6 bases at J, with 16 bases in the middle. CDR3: CASSYLDSDSQTQYF. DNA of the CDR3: TGTGCCAGCAGTTACCTGGACAGTGATTCACAGACCCAGTACTTC.

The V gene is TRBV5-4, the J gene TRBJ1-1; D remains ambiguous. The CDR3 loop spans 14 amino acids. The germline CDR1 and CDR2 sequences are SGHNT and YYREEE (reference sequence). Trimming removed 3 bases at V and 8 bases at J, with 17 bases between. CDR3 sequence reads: CASSSESGGEEAFF. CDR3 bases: TGTGCCAGCAGCTCAGAATCCGGTGGAGAAGAAGCTTTCTTT.

The CDR3 is CASSIVHQSNYGYTF. The CDR3, as DNA: TGTGCCAGTAGTATCGTACACCAGTCTAACTATGGCTACACCTTC. The J gene is TRBJ1-2, the V gene TRBV19; D ambiguous. From germline, CDR1 is LNHDA and CDR2 SQIVND (reference sequence). The CDR3 loop spans 15 amino acids. V gave up 3 bases and J gave up 0 bases, with 11 bases separating them.

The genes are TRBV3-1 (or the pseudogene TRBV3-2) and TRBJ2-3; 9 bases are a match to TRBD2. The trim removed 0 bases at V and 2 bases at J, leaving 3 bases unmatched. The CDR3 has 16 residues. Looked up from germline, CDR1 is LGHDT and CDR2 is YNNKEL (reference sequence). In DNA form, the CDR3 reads TGTGCCAGCAGCCAAGACACTAGCGGGTACACAGATACGCAGTATTTT. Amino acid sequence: CASSQDTSGYTDTQYF.

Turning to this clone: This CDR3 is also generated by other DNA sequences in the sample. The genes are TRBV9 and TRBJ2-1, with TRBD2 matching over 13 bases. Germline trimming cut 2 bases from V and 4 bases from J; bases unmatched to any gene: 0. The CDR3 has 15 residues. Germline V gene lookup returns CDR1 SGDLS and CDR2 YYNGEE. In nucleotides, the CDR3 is TGTGCCAGCAGCGTGGGACTAGCGGGGTACAATGAGCAGTTCTTC. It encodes CASSVGLAGYNEQFF. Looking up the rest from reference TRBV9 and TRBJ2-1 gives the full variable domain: DSGVTQTPKHLITATGQRVTLRCSPRSGDLSVYWYQQSLDQGLQFLIQYYNGEERAKGNILERFSAQQFPDLHSELNLSSLELGDSALYFCASSVGLAGYNEQFFGPGTRLTVL.

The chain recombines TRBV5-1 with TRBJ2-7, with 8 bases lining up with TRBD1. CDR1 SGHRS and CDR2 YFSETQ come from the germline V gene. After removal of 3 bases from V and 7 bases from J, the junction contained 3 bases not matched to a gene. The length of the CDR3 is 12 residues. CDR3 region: CASSSDRVEQYF. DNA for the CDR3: TGCGCCAGCAGCTCGGACAGGGTGGAGCAGTACTTC.

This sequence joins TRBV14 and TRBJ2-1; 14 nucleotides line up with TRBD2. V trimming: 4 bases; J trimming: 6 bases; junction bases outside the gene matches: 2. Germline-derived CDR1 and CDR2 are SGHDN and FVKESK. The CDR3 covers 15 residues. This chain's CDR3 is CASSRGTSGSNEQFF. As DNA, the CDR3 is TGTGCCAGCAGCCGAGGGACTAGCGGGAGCAATGAGCAGTTCTTC.

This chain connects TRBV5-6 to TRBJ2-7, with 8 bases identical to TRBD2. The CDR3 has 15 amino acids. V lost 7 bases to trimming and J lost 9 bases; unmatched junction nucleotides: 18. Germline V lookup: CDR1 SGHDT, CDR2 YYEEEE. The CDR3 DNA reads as TGTGCCAGCTCTAGCCCGGCGGGACTAGAACTGGGGCAGTACTTC. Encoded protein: CASSSPAGLELGQYF.

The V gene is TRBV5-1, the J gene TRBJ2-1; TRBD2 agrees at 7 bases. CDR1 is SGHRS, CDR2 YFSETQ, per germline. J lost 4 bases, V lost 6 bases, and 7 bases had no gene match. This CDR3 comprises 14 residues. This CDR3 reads CASTPGGRYNEQFF. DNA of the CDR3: TGCGCCAGCACGCCGGGGGGTAGGTACAATGAGCAGTTCTTC.

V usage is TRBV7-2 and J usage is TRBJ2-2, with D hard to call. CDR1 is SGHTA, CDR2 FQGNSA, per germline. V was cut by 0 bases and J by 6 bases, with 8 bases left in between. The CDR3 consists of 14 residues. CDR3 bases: TGTGCCAGCAGCTTAGCGGGCCCCCCCGGGGAGCTGTTTTTT. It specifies CASSLAGPPGELFF.

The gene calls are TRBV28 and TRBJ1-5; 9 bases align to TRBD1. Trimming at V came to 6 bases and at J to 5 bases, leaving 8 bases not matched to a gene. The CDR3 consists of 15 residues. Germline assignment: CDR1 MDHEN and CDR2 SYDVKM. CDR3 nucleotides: TGTGCCAGCAGGCCCCGGGACAGGGAAGATCAGCCCCAGCATTTT. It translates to CASRPRDREDQPQHF.

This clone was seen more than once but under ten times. The CDR3, as DNA: TGCGCCAGCAGCTCATCAGGGGGCGGCTATGGCTACACCTTC. Amino acids: CASSSSGGGYGYTF. The gene calls are TRBV5-1 and TRBJ1-2; 8 bases are a match to TRBD1. The CDR3 runs 14 residues. V shed 3 bases and J 4 bases; nucleotides not matched to a gene: 5. From germline, CDR1 is SGHRS and CDR2 YFSETQ.

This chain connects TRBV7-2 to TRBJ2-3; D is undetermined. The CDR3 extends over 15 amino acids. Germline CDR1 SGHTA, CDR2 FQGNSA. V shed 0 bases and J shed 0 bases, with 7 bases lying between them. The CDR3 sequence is CASSLAAPSTDTQYF. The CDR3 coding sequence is TGTGCCAGCAGCTTAGCAGCGCCAAGCACAGATACGCAGTATTTT.

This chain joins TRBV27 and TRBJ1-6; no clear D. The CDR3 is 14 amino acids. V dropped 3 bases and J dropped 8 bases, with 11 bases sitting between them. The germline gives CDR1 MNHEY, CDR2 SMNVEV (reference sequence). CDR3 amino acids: CASSFAGWDSPLHF. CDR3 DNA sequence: TGTGCCAGCAGTTTTGCGGGGTGGGATTCACCCCTCCACTTT.

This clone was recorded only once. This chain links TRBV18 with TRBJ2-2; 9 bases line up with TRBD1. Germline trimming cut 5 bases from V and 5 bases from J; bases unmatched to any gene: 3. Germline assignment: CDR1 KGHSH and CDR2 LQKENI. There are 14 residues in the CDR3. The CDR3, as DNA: TGTGCCAGCTCAGTGGACAGGGGAACCGGGGAGCTGTTTTTT. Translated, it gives CASSVDRGTGELFF.

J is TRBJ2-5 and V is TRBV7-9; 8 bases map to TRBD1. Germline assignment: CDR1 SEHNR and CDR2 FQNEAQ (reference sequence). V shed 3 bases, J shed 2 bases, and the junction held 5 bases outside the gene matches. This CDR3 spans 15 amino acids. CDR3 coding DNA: TGTGCCAGCAGCTTCGCCAGGGGGCTGCAAGAGACCCAGTACTTC. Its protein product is CASSFARGLQETQYF.

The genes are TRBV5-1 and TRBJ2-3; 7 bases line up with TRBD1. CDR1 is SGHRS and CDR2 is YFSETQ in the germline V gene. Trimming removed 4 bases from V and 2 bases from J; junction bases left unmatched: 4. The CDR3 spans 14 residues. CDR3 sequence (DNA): TGCGCCAGCAGCAAGGGACAGTACACAGATACGCAGTATTTT. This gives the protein CASSKGQYTDTQYF.

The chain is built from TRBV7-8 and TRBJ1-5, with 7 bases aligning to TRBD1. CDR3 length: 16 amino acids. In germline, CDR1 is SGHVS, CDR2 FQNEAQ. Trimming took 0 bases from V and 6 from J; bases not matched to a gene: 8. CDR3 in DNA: TGTGCCAGCAGCTTAGCAGTTTCAGGGGGTGGTCAGCCCCAGCATTTT. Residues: CASSLAVSGGGQPQHF.

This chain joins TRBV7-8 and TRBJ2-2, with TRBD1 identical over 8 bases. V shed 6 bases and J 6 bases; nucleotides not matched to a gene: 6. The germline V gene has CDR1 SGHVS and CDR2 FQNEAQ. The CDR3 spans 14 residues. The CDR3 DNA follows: TGTGCCAGCAGACCGGGACAGGCGTCCGGGGAGCTGTTTTTT. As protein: CASRPGQASGELFF.

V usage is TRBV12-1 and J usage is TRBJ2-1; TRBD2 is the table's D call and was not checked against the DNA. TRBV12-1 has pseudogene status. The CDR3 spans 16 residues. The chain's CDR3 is CASSFGGRAAGNEQFF. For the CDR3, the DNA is TGTGCCAGCAGCTTTGGCGGGAGGGCCGCAGGTAATGAGCAGTTCTTC.

In DNA form, the CDR3 reads TGTGCCAGCAGTAGGGACAGGGGGCCGAACAATGAGCAGTTCTTC. It translates to CASSRDRGPNNEQFF. The chain couples TRBV2 to TRBJ2-1; 12 positions match TRBD1. The CDR3 is made up of 15 amino acids. Germline V gene data show CDR1 as SNHLY and CDR2 as FYNNEI. J was trimmed by 5 bases and V by 5 bases; bases with no gene match: 4.

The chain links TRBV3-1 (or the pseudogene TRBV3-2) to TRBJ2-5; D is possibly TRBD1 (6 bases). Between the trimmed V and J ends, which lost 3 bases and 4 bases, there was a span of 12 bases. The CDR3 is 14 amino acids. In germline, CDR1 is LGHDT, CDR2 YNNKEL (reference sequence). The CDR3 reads CASSHRGSGETQYF. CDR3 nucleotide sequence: TGTGCCAGCAGCCATAGGGGGTCTGGAGAGACCCAGTACTTC.

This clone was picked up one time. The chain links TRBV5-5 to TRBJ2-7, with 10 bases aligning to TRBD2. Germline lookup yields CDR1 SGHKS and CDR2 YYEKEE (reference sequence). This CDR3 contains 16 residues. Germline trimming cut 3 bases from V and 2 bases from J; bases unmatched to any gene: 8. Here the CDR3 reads CASSSLGLAVAYEQYF. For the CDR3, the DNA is TGTGCCAGCAGCTCATTAGGACTAGCGGTGGCCTACGAGCAGTACTTC.

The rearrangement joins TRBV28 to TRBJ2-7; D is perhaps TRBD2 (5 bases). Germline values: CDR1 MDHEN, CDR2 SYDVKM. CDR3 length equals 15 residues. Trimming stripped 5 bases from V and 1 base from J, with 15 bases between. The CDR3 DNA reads TGTGCCAGCAGTCCCGGTACTAGTCGGTCCTACGAGCAGTACTTC. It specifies CASSPGTSRSYEQYF. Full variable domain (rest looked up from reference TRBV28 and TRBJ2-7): DVKVTQSSRYLVKRTGEKVFLECVQDMDHENMFWYRQDPGLGLRLIYFSYDVKMKEKGDIPEGYSVSREKKERFSLILESASTNQTSMYLCASSPGTSRSYEQYFGPGTRLTVT.